Below, 22 T cell receptor beta chains from the same sample are listed, as sequenced in a study of cytomegalovirus exposure and HLA in healthy donors. PCR primers comprised 60 Vbeta and 13 Jbeta primers. Produced via immunoSEQ multiplex PCR; TCRdb's table is partial and in-frame only. The table shows around 67,000 clones, with about four fifths occurring only once. The sequenced material came from PBMCs. The receptor source for this set is a man younger than 30 in good health and CMV-seropositive.

This sequence joins TRBV30 and TRBJ2-1, with 10 positions matching TRBD2. The CDR3 length is 17 residues. The germline CDR1 and CDR2 sequences are GTSNPN and SVGIG (reference sequence). J was trimmed by 1 base and V by 0 bases; bases with no gene match: 6. The CDR3 region is CAWSVPPSGSSYNEQFF. The CDR3 DNA is TGTGCCTGGAGTGTACCCCCTAGCGGGAGTTCCTACAATGAGCAGTTCTTC.

The chain joins TRBV20-1 to TRBJ2-1; possibly TRBD1 for D (5 bases). V was clipped by 6 bases and J by 4 bases, with 7 bases between them. The CDR3 has 11 amino acids. Germline V gene lookup returns CDR1 DFQATT and CDR2 SNEGSKA (reference sequence). The CDR3 reads CSARQYNEQFF. CDR3 DNA: TGCAGTGCCAGACAGTACAATGAGCAGTTCTTC.

This chain joins TRBV28 and TRBJ1-5; D uncertain. Germline V lookup: CDR1 MDHEN, CDR2 SYDVKM. V was trimmed by 4 bases and J by 2 bases, leaving 6 bases between them. The CDR3 totals 13 residues. The CDR3: CASSSRGNQPQHF. As DNA, the CDR3 is TGTGCCAGCAGTTCTCGCGGCAATCAGCCCCAGCATTTT.

The J gene is TRBJ1-1, the V gene TRBV29-1, with 7 bases identical to TRBD1. The CDR3 is 11 amino acids. Germline CDR1 is SQVTM and CDR2 is ANQGSEA. V was clipped by 5 bases and J by 4 bases; unmatched bases: 1. The CDR3 bases are TGCAGCGTTCACAGGGGCACTGAAGCTTTCTTT. This translates into CSVHRGTEAFF. Complete variable domain (other parts from reference TRBV29-1 and TRBJ1-1): SAVISQKPSRDICQRGTSLTIQCQVDSQVTMMFWYRQQPGQSLTLIATANQGSEATYESGFVIDKFPISRPNLTFSTLTVSNMSPEDSSIYLCSVHRGTEAFFGQGTRLTVV.

The chain has TRBV2 and TRBJ2-5; 7 nucleotides line up with TRBD1. Germline CDR1 is SNHLY and CDR2 is FYNNEI. This CDR3 contains 14 residues. The junction had 5 bases not matched to a gene; V was cut back by 2 bases and J by 5 bases. This CDR3 is CASSETTGIETQYF. The CDR3 nucleotides read TGTGCCAGCAGTGAAACGACAGGGATCGAGACCCAGTACTTC.

This chain connects TRBV6-1 to TRBJ1-2; TRBD1 might be the D (6 bases). This CDR3 contains 13 residues. Trimming removed 2 bases at V and 7 bases at J, with 11 bases between. Germline-derived CDR1 and CDR2 are MNHNS and SASEGT. In DNA, the CDR3 is TGTGCCAGCAGTGAACTCCAGGGGAGTGGCTACACCTTC. Translated: CASSELQGSGYTF.

This clone was seen only a few times. The CDR3 bases are TGCGCCAGCAGCTTAGGACAGGGAGAGAGCTACACCTTC. Translating it yields CASSLGQGESYTF. The chain has TRBV5-1 and TRBJ1-2; 8 nucleotides agree with TRBD1. Germline V gives CDR1 SGHRS, CDR2 YFSETQ. V lost 2 bases to trimming and J lost 9 bases; unmatched junction nucleotides: 6. The CDR3 spans 13 residues.

V usage is TRBV7-9 and J usage is TRBJ2-3, with 7 bases identical to TRBD1. With V trimmed by 4 bases and J by 4 bases, 5 bases remained unmatched. CDR3 size: 14 residues. Germline-derived CDR1 and CDR2 are SEHNR and FQNEAQ (reference sequence). CDR3 region: CASSSTGSSDTQYF. For the CDR3, the DNA is TGTGCCAGCAGCTCGACAGGGAGCTCAGATACGCAGTATTTT.

V gene TRBV5-1 combines with J gene TRBJ1-1, with 9 bases matching TRBD1. The junction had 7 bases not matched to a gene; V was cut back by 3 bases and J by 7 bases. CDR1 and CDR2 from the germline V gene are SGHRS and YFSETQ. CDR3 length: 14 amino acids. In DNA, the CDR3 is TGCGCCAGCAGCTCGGGACAGGGCCGACATGAAGCTTTCTTT. Amino acids: CASSSGQGRHEAFF.

The rearrangement links TRBV25-1 to TRBJ1-5; tentatively, D is TRBD1 (6 bases). V gave up 4 bases and J gave up 7 bases, with 14 bases separating them. This CDR3 is built from 14 residues. The germline CDR1 and CDR2 sequences are MGHDK and SYGVNS. The CDR3 sequence is CASSAGTSRQPQHF. The CDR3 DNA sequence: TGTGCCAGCAGTGCAGGGACATCGCGGCAGCCCCAGCATTTT.

The gene calls are TRBV6-1 and TRBJ2-5; 7 bases agree with TRBD1. V gave up 6 bases and J gave up 5 bases; unmatched junction bases: 9. CDR3 size: 14 residues. Germline CDR1 and CDR2: MNHNS and SASEGT. The CDR3, as DNA: TGTGCCAGCAGAAAGAGGGGGCTTCATGAGACCCAGTACTTC. Its translation is CASRKRGLHETQYF.

The chain uses TRBV4-2 and TRBJ1-2; 7 bases map to TRBD1. V shed 0 bases and J 3 bases; nucleotides not matched to a gene: 7. CDR3 length equals 16 residues. Germline V gene lookup returns CDR1 LGHNA and CDR2 YNFKEQ. The CDR3 loop reads CASSQDIRTGYYGYTF. CDR3 nucleotide sequence: TGTGCCAGCAGCCAAGATATCAGGACAGGTTACTATGGCTACACCTTC.

A few counts support this clone. One junction end does not reproduce the germline sequence, and a read error may be involved. The rearrangement links TRBV5-6 to TRBJ2-7; D is possibly TRBD2 (5 bases). Germline V CDR1 and CDR2: SGHDT, YYEEEE. This CDR3 is built from 12 residues. CDR3 DNA sequence: TGTGCCAGCAGCTTGGGCGTCCACAAGAGGGACTTC. Its translation: CASSLGVHKRDF.

The chain joins TRBV6-5 to TRBJ2-3; 7 bases agree with TRBD1. The CDR3 spans 15 residues. Germline values: CDR1 MNHEY, CDR2 SVGAGI. Germline trimming cut 5 bases from V and 2 bases from J; bases unmatched to any gene: 7. CDR3 sequence reads: CASSTGDGYTDTQYF. The CDR3 bases are TGTGCCAGCAGTACAGGGGACGGATACACAGATACGCAGTATTTT.

The chain recombines TRBV7-2 with TRBJ2-2; 12 bases are a match to TRBD2. CDR1 is SGHTA, CDR2 FQGNSA, per germline. V shed 5 bases, J shed 5 bases, and the junction held 9 bases outside the gene matches. CDR3 length: 17 amino acids. This CDR3 reads CASSPASGRAVTGELFF. Written as DNA, the CDR3 is TGTGCCAGCAGCCCGGCTAGCGGGAGGGCGGTTACCGGGGAGCTGTTTTTT.

CDR3 bases: TGTGCCAGCAGCAAAGAGGCGGATCTCTCCTACGAGCAGTACTTC. It translates to CASSKEADLSYEQYF. The J gene is TRBJ2-7, the V gene TRBV21-1; the table's D call of TRBD2 was not tested on the DNA. TRBV21-1 is designated a pseudogene. This CDR3 comprises 15 residues.

The chain carries TRBV5-1 and TRBJ2-1; D perhaps matches TRBD2 (7 bases). Germline V lookup: CDR1 SGHRS, CDR2 YFSETQ. CDR3 length: 16 amino acids. The V end was cut by 0 bases, the J end by 4 bases, with 14 bases between. CDR3 DNA sequence: TGCGCCAGCAGCTTGGACTCGGGGGGCGCGTACAATGAGCAGTTCTTC. It yields the protein CASSLDSGGAYNEQFF.

The rearrangement joins TRBV2 to TRBJ1-2; a possible D gene is TRBD1 (5 bases). The CDR3 runs to 14 residues. V shed 4 bases and J shed 7 bases, with 16 bases lying between them. Germline V lookup: CDR1 SNHLY, CDR2 FYNNEI. CDR3 residues: CASSGGPLRGGYTF. Here the CDR3 DNA reads TGTGCCAGCAGTGGGGGCCCCCTAAGGGGTGGCTACACCTTC. Together with reference TRBV2 and TRBJ1-2, the CDR3 gives the full variable domain: EPEVTQTPSHQVTQMGQEVILRCVPISNHLYFYWYRQILGQKVEFLVSFYNNEISEKSEIFDDQFSVERPDGSNFTLKIRSTKLEDSAMYFCASSGGPLRGGYTFGSGTRLTVV.

The V call is TRBV19, the J call TRBJ2-7; D may be TRBD1 (5 bases). Germline assignment: CDR1 LNHDA and CDR2 SQIVND (reference sequence). The V end was cut by 2 bases, the J end by 7 bases, with 12 bases between. CDR3 length equals 13 residues. CDR3 DNA: TGTGCCAGTAGTATAAACAGGTTTTCTGAGCAGTACTTC. Protein product: CASSINRFSEQYF.

The genes are TRBV12-5 and TRBJ2-7; perhaps TRBD2 as D (6 bases). Trimming took 6 bases from V and 4 from J, leaving 19 bases between them. The CDR3 length is 15 residues. The germline V gene has CDR1 LGHNT and CDR2 FRNRAP. CDR3 in amino acids: CASGPPLGAGYEQYF. The CDR3 DNA sequence: TGTGCTAGTGGCCCCCCCCTAGGGGCGGGGTACGAGCAGTACTTC.

The gene calls are TRBV18 and TRBJ1-2; 8 nucleotides align to TRBD1. Germline-derived CDR1 and CDR2 are KGHSH and LQKENI. The CDR3 sequence is 13 residues long. Trimming at V came to 6 bases and at J to 6 bases, leaving 6 bases not matched to a gene. CDR3 amino acids: CASSGQGWDGYTF. The CDR3 nucleotides are TGTGCCAGCTCCGGACAGGGTTGGGATGGCTACACCTTC.

J is TRBJ2-7 and V is TRBV6-5, with TRBD1 identical over 7 bases. This CDR3 is built from 13 residues. CDR1 and CDR2 from the germline V gene are MNHEY and SVGAGI. Trimming at V came to 5 bases and at J to 4 bases, leaving 5 bases not matched to a gene. The CDR3 region is CASSPGQHYEQYF. The DNA for the CDR3 is TGTGCCAGCAGTCCGGGACAGCATTACGAGCAGTACTTC.